This T cell receptor beta chain was found in a study of CD4 and CD8 cells across lung adenocarcinoma regions listed by TCRdb under 2018. Regarding the complete study: The study examined intratumor heterogeneity of the T cell receptor repertoire by comparing tumor centers with tumor margins.

This clonotype is deemed medium-sized (0.01 to 0.1%). Its antigen is still unknown. Base qualities were left out, and no much larger clone turns up one base away. The library was made by PCR. Sequenced on a HiSeq X Ten. TCRdb itself trimmed the public reads at Q25 with fastp, ran MiXCR and retained productive beta chains. Identical CDR3 proteins give one entry, which carries the most common genes and DNA. The sample data list about 12,000 distinct CDR3 sequences, and approximately 50% of these were observed just once. The biggest ten clones account for approximately 31% of the sample. The donors were patients who had localized lung adenocarcinoma, which is a subtype of non-small cell lung cancer. These samples came from the margins of localized lung adenocarcinomas. For TCR repertoire analysis, CD8+ T cells taken from tumor tissue were profiled apart from CD4+ T cells. The CDR3 measures 14 amino acids from cysteine to phenylalanine. Only the CDR3 DNA is retained, 42 bases long and in frame from the first base. The trim is 1 base for V and 6 bases for J, with a gap of 11 bases between the germline ends. From the germline V gene, CDR1 is SGHTA and CDR2 is FQGNSA.

This clonotype was sampled from a male donor with lung adenocarcinoma. The CD4 and CD8 labels of this study may be unreliable. Sequenced: CD8+ T cells from the margin of a lung tumor. Per the publication, the cell subset or site label means: tumor margin region. This chain joins TRBV7-2 to TRBJ2-3, with no confident D gene call. The sequenced DNA is TGTGCCAGCAGCTTAGAGCTAGTCGGGGATACGCAGTATTTT. It encodes CASSLELVGDTQYF.